A selection of T cell receptor beta chains follows, all from one sample in a study of blood T cells in healthy people across ages. MiXCR was run by TCRdb on the 5' RACE reads, yielding one entry per CDR3 protein. The data show around 1,000,000 distinct CDR3 sequences, about two fifths seen once. The material sequenced was blood. Every receptor here comes from a man between 18 and 29 years old in good health. Both conserved end residues are part of each CDR3. The order of the fields is V gene, CDR3 length, J gene, D gene, clone size, CDR3 DNA, CDR3 protein. D genes are given only for firm matches. The size of a clone is reported for some rows only, either as once, few or many, or as a class for expanded clones.

>TRBV3-1|17|TRBJ2-1|TRBD2|NA
TGTGCCAGCAGCCATTCTAGCGGGGGGGCCTCCTGCAATGAGCAGTTCTTC
CASSHSSGGASCNEQFF
>TRBV3-1|16|TRBJ2-1|NA|once
TGTGCCAGCAGCCCGGGCGCCTACCGGGTTTACAATGAGCAGTTCTTC
CASSPGAYRVYNEQFF
>TRBV6-5|14|TRBJ2-7|TRBD1|once
TGTGCCAGCAGTCGCGGACAGGGGGCATGGGAGCAGTACTTC
CASSRGQGAWEQYF
>TRBV5-1|15|TRBJ2-1|NA|few
TGCGCCAGCAGCTTGTCCGGACCCCCCGTCAATGAGCAGTTCTTC
CASSLSGPPVNEQFF
>TRBV12-3/TRBV12-4|13|TRBJ2-7|NA|few
TGTGCCAGCAGTACCGGGACACCATACGAGCAGTACTTC
CASSTGTPYEQYF
>TRBV5-1|17|TRBJ2-1|TRBD1|NA
TGCGCCAGCAGCTTGGCGGAACAGGGGGCGGGGGTAAATGAGCAGTTCTTC
CASSLAEQGAGVNEQFF
>TRBV2|14|TRBJ2-3|TRBD2|NA
TGTGCCAGCAAACGGTCTAGCGGAACAGATACGCAGTATTTT
CASKRSSGTDTQYF
>TRBV20-1|12|TRBJ2-3|TRBD2|NA
TGCAGTGCTCGGACTAGCGCCCAAACGCAGTATTTT
CSARTSAQTQYF
>TRBV29-1|16|TRBJ1-2|NA|NA
TGCAGCGTTGATAGGGGGGATCCCCGATCAGGGTATGGCTACACCTTC
CSVDRGDPRSGYGYTF
>TRBV4-3|15|TRBJ2-7|NA|NA
TGCGCCAGCAGCCAAACGACGGACAGTTCCTACGAGCAGTACTTC
CASSQTTDSSYEQYF
>TRBV7-9|15|TRBJ2-2|TRBD1|NA
TGTGCCAGCATTTTAACAGGGGGTAACACCGGGGAGCTGTTTTTT
CASILTGGNTGELFF
>TRBV5-5|15|TRBJ1-1|TRBD1|NA
TGTGCCAGCGGCTCCCCCGGGACAGCAAACACTGAAGCTTTCTTT
CASGSPGTANTEAFF
>TRBV9|13|TRBJ1-1|NA|NA
TGTGCCAGCAGCGTAGGGTTAGGCCCTGAAGCTTTCTTT
CASSVGLGPEAFF
>TRBV28|14|TRBJ1-5|NA|NA
TGTGCCAGTTACCCAGCTTATAGCAATCAGCCCCAGCATTTT
CASYPAYSNQPQHF
>TRBV20-1|14|TRBJ1-1|TRBD1|NA
TGCAGTGCTACGACCGCCAGACAGGGAGGCGAAGCTTTCTTT
CSATTARQGGEAFF
>TRBV9|14|TRBJ2-3|NA|many
TGTGCCAGCAGCGTTGGTGGGGACACAGATACGCAGTATTTT
CASSVGGDTDTQYF
>TRBV20-1|15|TRBJ1-2|NA|few
TGCAGTGCTAGAGATCGGAGACGCACTAACTATGGCTACACCTTC
CSARDRRRTNYGYTF
>TRBV10-3|16|TRBJ1-2|TRBD1|NA
TGTGCCATCAGTGAGTGGCCGGACAGGGCCGACTATGGCTACACCTTC
CAISEWPDRADYGYTF
>TRBV6-1|15|TRBJ1-3|TRBD1|NA
TGTGCCAGCAGTGCAGACAGGGGATCTGGAAACACCATATATTTT
CASSADRGSGNTIYF
>TRBV7-9|16|TRBJ1-1|NA|NA
TGTGCCAGCAGCTTACAGGGAAATGGGATGAACACTGAAGCTTTCTTT
CASSLQGNGMNTEAFF
>TRBV2|14|TRBJ2-5|TRBD1|NA
TGTGCCAGCGATGGACAGGACAAAGACAATGAGCAGTACTTC
CASDGQDKDNEQYF
>TRBV12-3/TRBV12-4|15|TRBJ1-1|NA|many
TGTGCCAGCGGACCACGAGGGACGGCGGAGATTGAAGCTTTCTTT
CASGPRGTAEIEAFF
>TRBV10-3|12|TRBJ1-2|TRBD1|NA
TGTGCCATCCAGGGACAGAACTATGGCTACACCTTC
CAIQGQNYGYTF
>TRBV11-2|14|TRBJ2-5|TRBD2|NA
TGTGCCAGCAGTTCCGGGACTAGTACGGAGACCCAGTACTTC
CASSSGTSTETQYF
>TRBV7-2|12|TRBJ2-7|NA|NA
TGTGCCAGCAGGCGCGGTACCTACGAGCAGTACTTC
CASRRGTYEQYF
>TRBV12-3/TRBV12-4|14|TRBJ2-6|NA|NA
TGTGCCAGCAGTTTTACCAGTGGGGCCAACGCCCTGACTTTC
CASSFTSGANALTF
>TRBV9|15|TRBJ2-2|TRBD1|NA
TGTGCCAGCAGCGCTGGGACAGGGGTTACCGGGGAGCTGTTTTTT
CASSAGTGVTGELFF
>TRBV20-1|15|TRBJ2-5|NA|NA
TGCGGTGCTAGAGATTCTCGGGGGGCGCAAGAGACCCAGTACTTC
CGARDSRGAQETQYF
>TRBV5-1|16|TRBJ2-1|TRBD2|few
TGCGCCAGCAGTTTAATAGCGGGGGGACCCTACAATGAGCAGTTCTTC
CASSLIAGGPYNEQFF
>TRBV20-1|13|TRBJ2-5|NA|few
TGCAGTGTTATGGGCGCGTACCAAGAGACCCAGTACTTC
CSVMGAYQETQYF
>TRBV14|12|TRBJ1-4|NA|few
TGTGCCAGCAGCCGAGGGTTCGAAAAACTGTTTTTT
CASSRGFEKLFF
>TRBV7-2|13|TRBJ1-1|NA|NA
TGTGCCAGCAGCCCCCTTCGGGACTCTGAAGCTTTCTTT
CASSPLRDSEAFF
>TRBV7-2|15|TRBJ1-5|NA|NA
TGTGCCAGCAGCCTAGCGGGACCGGGCAATCAGCCCCAGCATTTT
CASSLAGPGNQPQHF